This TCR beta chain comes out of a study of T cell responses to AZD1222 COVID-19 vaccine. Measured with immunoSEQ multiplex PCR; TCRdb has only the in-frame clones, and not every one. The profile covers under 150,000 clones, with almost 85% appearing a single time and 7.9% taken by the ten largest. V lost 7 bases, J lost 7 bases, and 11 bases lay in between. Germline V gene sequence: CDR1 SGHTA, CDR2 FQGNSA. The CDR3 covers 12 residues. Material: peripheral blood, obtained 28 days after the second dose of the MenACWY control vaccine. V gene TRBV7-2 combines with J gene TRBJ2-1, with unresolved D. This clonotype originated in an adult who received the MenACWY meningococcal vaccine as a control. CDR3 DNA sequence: TGTGCCAGCAACCCCGGTGTTAATGAGCAGTTCTTC. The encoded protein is CASNPGVNEQFF. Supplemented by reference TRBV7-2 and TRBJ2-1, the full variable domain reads GAGVSQSPSNKVTEKGKDVELRCDPISGHTALYWYRQSLGQGLEFLIYFQGNSAPDKSGLPSDRFSAERTGGSVSTLTIQRTQQEDSAVYLCASNPGVNEQFFGPGTRLTVL.